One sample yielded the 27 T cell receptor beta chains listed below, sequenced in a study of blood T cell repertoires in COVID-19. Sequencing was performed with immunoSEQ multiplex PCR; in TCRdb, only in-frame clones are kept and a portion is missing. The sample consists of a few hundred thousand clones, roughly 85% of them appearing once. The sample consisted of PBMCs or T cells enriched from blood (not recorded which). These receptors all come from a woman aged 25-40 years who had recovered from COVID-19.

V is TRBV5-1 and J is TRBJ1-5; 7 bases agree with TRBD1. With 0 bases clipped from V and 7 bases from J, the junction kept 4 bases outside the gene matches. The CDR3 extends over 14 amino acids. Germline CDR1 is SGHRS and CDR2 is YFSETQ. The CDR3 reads CASSLEGGRQPQHF. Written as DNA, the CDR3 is TGCGCCAGCAGCTTGGAAGGGGGCCGGCAGCCCCAGCATTTT.

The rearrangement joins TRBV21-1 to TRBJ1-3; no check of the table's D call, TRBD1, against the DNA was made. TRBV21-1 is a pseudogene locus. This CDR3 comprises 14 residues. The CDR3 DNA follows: TGTGCCAGTGAACAGGGGTGCTCTGGAAACACCATATATTTT. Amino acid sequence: CASEQGCSGNTIYF.

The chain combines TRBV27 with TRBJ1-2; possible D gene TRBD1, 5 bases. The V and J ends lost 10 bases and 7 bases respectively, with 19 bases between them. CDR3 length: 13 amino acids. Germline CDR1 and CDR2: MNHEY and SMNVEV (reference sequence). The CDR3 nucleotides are TGTGCCACCTCGGGCAGGGCCTCGGGTGGCTACACCTTC. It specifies CATSGRASGGYTF.

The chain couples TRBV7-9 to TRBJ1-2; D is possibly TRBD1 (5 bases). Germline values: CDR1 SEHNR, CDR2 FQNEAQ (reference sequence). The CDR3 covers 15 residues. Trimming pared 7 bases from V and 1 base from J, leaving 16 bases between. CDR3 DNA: TGTGCCAGCATCGATAGTGGGACTTTTAACTATGGCTACACCTTC. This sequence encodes CASIDSGTFNYGYTF. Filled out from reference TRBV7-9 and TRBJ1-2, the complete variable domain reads DTGVSQNPRHKITKRGQNVTFRCDPISEHNRLYWYRQTLGQGPEFLTYFQNEAQLEKSRLLSDRFSAERPKGSFSTLEIQRTEQGDSAMYLCASIDSGTFNYGYTFGSGTRLTVV.

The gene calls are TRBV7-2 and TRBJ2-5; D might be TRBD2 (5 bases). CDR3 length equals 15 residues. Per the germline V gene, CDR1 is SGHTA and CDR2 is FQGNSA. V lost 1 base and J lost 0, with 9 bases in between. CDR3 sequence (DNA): TGTGCCAGCAGCTTAGACCGGGGAAACCAAGAGACCCAGTACTTC. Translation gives CASSLDRGNQETQYF. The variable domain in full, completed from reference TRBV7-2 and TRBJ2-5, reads GAGVSQSPSNKVTEKGKDVELRCDPISGHTALYWYRQSLGQGLEFLIYFQGNSAPDKSGLPSDRFSAERTGGSVSTLTIQRTQQEDSAVYLCASSLDRGNQETQYFGPGTRLLVL.

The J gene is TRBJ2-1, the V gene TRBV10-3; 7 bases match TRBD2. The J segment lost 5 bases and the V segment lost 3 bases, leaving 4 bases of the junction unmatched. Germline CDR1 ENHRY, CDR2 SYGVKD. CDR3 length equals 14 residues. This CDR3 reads CAISDREGNNEQFF. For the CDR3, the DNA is TGTGCCATCAGTGACAGGGAGGGTAACAATGAGCAGTTCTTC.

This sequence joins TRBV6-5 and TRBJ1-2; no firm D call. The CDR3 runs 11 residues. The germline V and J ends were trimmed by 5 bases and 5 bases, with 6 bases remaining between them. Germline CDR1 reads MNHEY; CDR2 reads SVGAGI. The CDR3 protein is CASSPGYGYTF. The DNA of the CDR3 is TGTGCCAGCAGTCCGGGGTATGGCTACACCTTC.

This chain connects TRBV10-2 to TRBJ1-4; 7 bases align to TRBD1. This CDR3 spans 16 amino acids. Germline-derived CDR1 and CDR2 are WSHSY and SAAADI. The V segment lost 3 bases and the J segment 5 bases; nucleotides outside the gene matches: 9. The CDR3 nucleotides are TGCGCCAGCAGTGACCCCCCGGGACAGACCAATGAAAAACTGTTTTTT. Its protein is CASSDPPGQTNEKLFF.

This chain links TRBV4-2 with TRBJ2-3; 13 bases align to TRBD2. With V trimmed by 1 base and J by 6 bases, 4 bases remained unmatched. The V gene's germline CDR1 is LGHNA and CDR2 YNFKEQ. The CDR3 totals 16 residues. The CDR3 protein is CASSQGLAGGSDTQYF. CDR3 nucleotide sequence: TGTGCCAGCAGCCAAGGACTAGCGGGGGGTTCGGATACGCAGTATTTT.

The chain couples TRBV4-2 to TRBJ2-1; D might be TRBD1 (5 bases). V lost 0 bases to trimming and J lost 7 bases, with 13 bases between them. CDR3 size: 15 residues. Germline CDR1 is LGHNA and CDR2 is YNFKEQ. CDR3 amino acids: CASSQEASSGNEQFF. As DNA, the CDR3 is TGTGCCAGCAGCCAAGAGGCGTCATCAGGGAATGAGCAGTTCTTC.

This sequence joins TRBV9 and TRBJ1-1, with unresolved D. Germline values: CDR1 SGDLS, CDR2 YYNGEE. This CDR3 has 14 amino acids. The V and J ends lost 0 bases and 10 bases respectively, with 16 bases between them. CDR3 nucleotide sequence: TGTGCCAGCAGCGTAGCTATGGGGAGTGGCGGAGCTTTCTTT. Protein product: CASSVAMGSGGAFF.

CDR3: CASSERGTYGYTF. Here the CDR3 DNA reads TGTGCCAGCAGTGAAAGGGGGACCTATGGCTACACCTTC. The chain uses TRBV6-1 and TRBJ1-2; perhaps TRBD1 as D (6 bases). There are 13 residues in the CDR3. Trimming took 2 bases from V and 4 from J, leaving 8 bases between them. Germline CDR1 and CDR2: MNHNS and SASEGT.

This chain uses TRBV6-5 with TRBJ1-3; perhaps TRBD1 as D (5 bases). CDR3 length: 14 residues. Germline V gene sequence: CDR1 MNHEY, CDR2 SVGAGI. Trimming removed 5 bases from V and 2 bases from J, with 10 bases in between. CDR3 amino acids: CASSPQVAGNTIYF. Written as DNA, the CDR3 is TGTGCCAGCAGTCCACAGGTTGCTGGAAACACCATATATTTT.

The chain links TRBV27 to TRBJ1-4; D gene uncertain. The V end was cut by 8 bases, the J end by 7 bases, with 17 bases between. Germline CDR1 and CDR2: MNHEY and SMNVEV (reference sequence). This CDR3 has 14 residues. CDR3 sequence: CASGRPGKGEKLFF. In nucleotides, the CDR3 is TGTGCCAGCGGTCGACCGGGGAAAGGTGAAAAACTGTTTTTT. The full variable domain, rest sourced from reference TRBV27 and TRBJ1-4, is EAQVTQNPRYLITVTGKKLTVTCSQNMNHEYMSWYRQDPGLGLRQIYYSMNVEVTDKGDVPEGYKVSRKEKRNFPLILESPSPNQTSLYFCASGRPGKGEKLFFGSGTQLSVL.

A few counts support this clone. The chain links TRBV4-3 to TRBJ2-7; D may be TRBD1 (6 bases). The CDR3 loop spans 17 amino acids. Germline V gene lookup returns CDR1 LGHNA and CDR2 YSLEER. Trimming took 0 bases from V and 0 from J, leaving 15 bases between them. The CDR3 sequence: CASSQDSAGRGSYEQYF. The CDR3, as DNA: TGCGCCAGCAGCCAAGATTCAGCTGGCAGGGGCTCCTACGAGCAGTACTTC.

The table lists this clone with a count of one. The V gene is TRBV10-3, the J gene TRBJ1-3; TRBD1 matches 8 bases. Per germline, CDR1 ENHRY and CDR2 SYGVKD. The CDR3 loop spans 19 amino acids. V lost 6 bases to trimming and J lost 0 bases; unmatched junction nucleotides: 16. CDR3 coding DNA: TGTGCCATCAGCACCGTACACCGGGACAGGTTACACTCTGGAAACACCATATATTTT. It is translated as CAISTVHRDRLHSGNTIYF.

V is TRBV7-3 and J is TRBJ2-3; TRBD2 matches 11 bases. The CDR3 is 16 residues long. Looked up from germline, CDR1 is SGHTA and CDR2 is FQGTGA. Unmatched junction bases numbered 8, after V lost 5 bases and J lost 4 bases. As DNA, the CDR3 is TGTGCCAGCAGCCCCCTTCTAGCGGGGGGTGCAGATACGCAGTATTTT. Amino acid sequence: CASSPLLAGGADTQYF.

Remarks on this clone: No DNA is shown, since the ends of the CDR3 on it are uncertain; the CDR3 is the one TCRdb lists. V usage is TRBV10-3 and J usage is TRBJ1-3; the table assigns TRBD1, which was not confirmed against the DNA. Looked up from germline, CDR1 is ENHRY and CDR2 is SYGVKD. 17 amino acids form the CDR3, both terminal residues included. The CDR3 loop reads CAIGNFGPGHSGNTIYF.

The CDR3 spells CASSECQDTQYF. Here the CDR3 DNA reads TGCGCCAGCAGTGAGTGTCAAGATACGCAGTATTTT. This chain links TRBV10-1 with TRBJ2-3; D not resolved. Germline CDR1 WNHNN, CDR2 SYGVQD (reference sequence). The CDR3 totals 12 residues. V lost 1 base, J lost 5 bases, and 4 bases lay in between.

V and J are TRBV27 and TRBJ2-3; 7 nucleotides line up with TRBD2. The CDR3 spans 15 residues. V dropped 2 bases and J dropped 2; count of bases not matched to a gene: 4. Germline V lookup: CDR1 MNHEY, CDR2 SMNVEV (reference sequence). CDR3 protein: CASSLGAGYTDTQYF. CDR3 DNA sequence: TGTGCCAGCAGTTTAGGAGCGGGGTACACAGATACGCAGTATTTT.

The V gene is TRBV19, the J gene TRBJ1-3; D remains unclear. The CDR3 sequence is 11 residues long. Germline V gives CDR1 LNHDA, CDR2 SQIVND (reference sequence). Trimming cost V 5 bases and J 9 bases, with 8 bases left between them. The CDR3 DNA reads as TGTGCCAGTAGTCGCGGAGGCACCATATATTTT. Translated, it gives CASSRGGTIYF.

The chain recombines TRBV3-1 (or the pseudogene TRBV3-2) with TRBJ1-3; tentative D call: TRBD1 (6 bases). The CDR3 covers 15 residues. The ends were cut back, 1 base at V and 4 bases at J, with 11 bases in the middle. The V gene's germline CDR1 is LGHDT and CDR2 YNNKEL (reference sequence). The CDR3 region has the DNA TGTGCCAGCAGCCAAGGTTTTGGACAGGGAAACACCATATATTTT. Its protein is CASSQGFGQGNTIYF.

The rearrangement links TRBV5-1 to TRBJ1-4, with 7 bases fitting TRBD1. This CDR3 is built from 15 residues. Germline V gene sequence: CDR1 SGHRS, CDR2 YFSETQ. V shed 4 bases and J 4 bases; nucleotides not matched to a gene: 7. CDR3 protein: CASSLGAGGNEKLFF. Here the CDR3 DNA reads TGCGCCAGCAGCCTGGGGGCAGGGGGTAATGAAAAACTGTTTTTT.

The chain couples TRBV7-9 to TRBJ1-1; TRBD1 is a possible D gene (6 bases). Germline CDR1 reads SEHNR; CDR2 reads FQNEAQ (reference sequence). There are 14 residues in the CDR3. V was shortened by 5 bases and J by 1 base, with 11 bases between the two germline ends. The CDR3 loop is CASSLRQANTEAFF. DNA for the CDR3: TGTGCCAGCAGCCTTAGACAGGCGAACACTGAAGCTTTCTTT.

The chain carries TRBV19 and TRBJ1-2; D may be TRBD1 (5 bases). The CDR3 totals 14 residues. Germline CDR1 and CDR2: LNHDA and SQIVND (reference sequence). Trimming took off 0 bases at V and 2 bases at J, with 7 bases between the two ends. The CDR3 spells CASSIEAGNYGYTF. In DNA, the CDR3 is TGTGCCAGTAGTATAGAGGCAGGGAACTATGGCTACACCTTC.

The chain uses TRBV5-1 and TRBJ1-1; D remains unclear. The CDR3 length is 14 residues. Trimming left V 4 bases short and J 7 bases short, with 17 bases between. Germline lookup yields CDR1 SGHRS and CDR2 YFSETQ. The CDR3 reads CASSHHPGSGEAFF. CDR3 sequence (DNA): TGCGCCAGCAGCCACCACCCGGGGTCGGGTGAAGCTTTCTTT.

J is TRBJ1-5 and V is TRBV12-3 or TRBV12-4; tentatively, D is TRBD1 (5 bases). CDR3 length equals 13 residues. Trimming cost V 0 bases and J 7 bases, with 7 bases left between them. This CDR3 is CASSLAGVQPQHF. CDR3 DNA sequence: TGTGCCAGCAGTTTAGCAGGGGTCCAGCCCCAGCATTTT.